By share, the clone carrying this T cell receptor beta chain ranks as medium-sized. Its antigen is currently unknown. Sequenced with the Oncomine TCR Beta short-read assay was DNA taken from cultured CD4+ T cells. Using the QIAamp micro DNA kit, genomic DNA was extracted from the CD4+ T cells that had been cultured. TCRdb called the PCR reads again in MiXCR, with one record for every CDR3 protein. The sample gives over 14,000 distinct CDR3 sequences, roughly 29% of which show up once; under 20% is in the top ten. This specimen belongs to a study of vaccination and CD4 T cells after COVID-19. The CDR3 spans 13 residues. The germline gives CDR1 DFQATT, CDR2 SNEGSKA (reference sequence). Treatment specified: roughly ten-day PBMC culture with coronavirus spike peptide pools or control peptides (ViraFEST assay).

This rearrangement joins TRBV20-1 to TRBJ2-7; D possibly matches TRBD1 or TRBD2 (5 bases each). The clonotype was recovered from a human donor who received a COVID-19 vaccine. The sequencing used CD4+ T cells from blood, cultured in vitro, collected before SARS-CoV-2 vaccination. The CDR3 protein is CSGTRDRAYEQYF. The CDR3 bases are TGCAGCGGTACCCGGGACCGAGCCTACGAGCAGTACTTC.